The 5 T cell receptor beta chains presented below share a single source sample, sequenced in a study of OX40 agonist ivuxolimab in advanced cancers. Sequencing used immunoSEQ multiplex PCR; TCRdb keeps in-frame clones, though not all of them. The table shows some 85,000 clones, with around 86% occurring only once. Material: CD4+ or CD8+ T cells sorted from blood, obtained in a trial of the OX40 agonist ivuxolimab. These TCRs come from an adult with an advanced solid tumor such as melanoma, head and neck, liver or kidney cancer.

The table lists this clone with a count of one. The chain is built from TRBV7-8 and TRBJ1-5; 7 bases map to TRBD1. The germline CDR1 and CDR2 sequences are SGHVS and FQNEAQ. J lost 2 bases, V lost 5 bases, and 9 bases had no gene match. The CDR3 is 16 residues long. CDR3 DNA: TGTGCCAGCAGCCCCGGAAACAGGGGAGGCAATCAGCCCCAGCATTTT. It encodes CASSPGNRGGNQPQHF.

This clone has a handful of counts. The chain is built from TRBV2 and TRBJ1-1, with 11 nucleotides matching TRBD1. The germline CDR1 and CDR2 sequences are SNHLY and FYNNEI. Trimming took 1 base from V and 7 from J; bases not matched to a gene: 8. The CDR3 is made up of 16 amino acids. CDR3 DNA sequence: TGTGCCAGCAGTGAAGATCCGGACAGGGGGCTAGTTGAAGCTTTCTTT. Translation: CASSEDPDRGLVEAFF. Using reference TRBV2 and TRBJ1-1 for the parts outside the CDR3, the full variable domain is EPEVTQTPSHQVTQMGQEVILRCVPISNHLYFYWYRQILGQKVEFLVSFYNNEISEKSEIFDDQFSVERPDGSNFTLKIRSTKLEDSAMYFCASSEDPDRGLVEAFFGQGTRLTVV.

V gene TRBV7-2 combines with J gene TRBJ2-7; possibly TRBD1 for D (6 bases). CDR1 and CDR2 from the germline V gene are SGHTA and FQGNSA. This CDR3 is built from 15 residues. Trimming removed 6 bases from V and 2 bases from J, with 17 bases in between. CDR3 sequence (DNA): TGTGCCAGCAGTCCAGGGGTCGGACAGACCTACGAGCAGTACTTC. Amino acid sequence: CASSPGVGQTYEQYF.

This chain joins TRBV2 and TRBJ1-1, with a weak D call TRBD1 (5 bases). Trimming left V 2 bases short and J 5 bases short, with 9 bases between. The CDR3 is 13 amino acids. CDR1 is SNHLY, CDR2 FYNNEI, per germline. The CDR3 reads CASSELGETEAFF. The DNA of the CDR3 is TGTGCCAGCAGTGAATTGGGGGAAACTGAAGCTTTCTTT.

This rearrangement joins TRBV6-5 to TRBJ2-1, with TRBD1 as a possible D gene (5 bases). Deletions cut 0 bases from V and 2 bases from J, with 11 bases between. Germline V gene data show CDR1 as MNHEY and CDR2 as SVGAGI. This CDR3 contains 16 residues. The CDR3 nucleotides are TGTGCCAGCAGTTACTCGGCGGACATGGCCTACAATGAGCAGTTCTTC. Amino acid sequence: CASSYSADMAYNEQFF.